This T cell receptor (beta chain) was recorded in a study of cytomegalovirus exposure and HLA in healthy donors. PCR used 60 Vbeta primers and 13 Jbeta primers. Measured with immunoSEQ multiplex PCR; TCRdb has only the in-frame clones, and not every one. This sample yields about 130,000 clones, of which around 72% are seen a single time; 2.9% belongs to the top ten. Germline CDR1 reads SGHTA; CDR2 reads FQGNSA. This CDR3 region has 15 residues. The V and J ends lost 5 bases and 7 bases, in that order; junction bases with no gene match: 9. The V call is TRBV7-2, the J call TRBJ1-5, with 9 bases aligning to TRBD1. The material sequenced was PBMCs. This clonotype was sampled from a human donor in good health. The CDR3 coding sequence is TGTGCCAGCAGCCGGCGGGACAGGGTTCAGCAGCCCCAGCATTTT. It translates to CASSRRDRVQQPQHF.